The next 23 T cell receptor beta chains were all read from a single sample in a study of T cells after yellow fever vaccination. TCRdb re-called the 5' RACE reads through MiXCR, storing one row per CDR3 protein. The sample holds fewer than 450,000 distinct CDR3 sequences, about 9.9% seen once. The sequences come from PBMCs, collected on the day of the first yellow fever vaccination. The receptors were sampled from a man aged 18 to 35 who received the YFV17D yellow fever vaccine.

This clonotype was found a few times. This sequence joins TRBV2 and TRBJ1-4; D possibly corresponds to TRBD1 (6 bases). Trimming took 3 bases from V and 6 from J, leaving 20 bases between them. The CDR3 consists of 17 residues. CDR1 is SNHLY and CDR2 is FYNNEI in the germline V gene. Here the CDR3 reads CASSDWGLGAQDEKLFF. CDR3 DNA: TGTGCCAGCAGTGATTGGGGATTGGGGGCGCAGGATGAAAAACTGTTTTTT.

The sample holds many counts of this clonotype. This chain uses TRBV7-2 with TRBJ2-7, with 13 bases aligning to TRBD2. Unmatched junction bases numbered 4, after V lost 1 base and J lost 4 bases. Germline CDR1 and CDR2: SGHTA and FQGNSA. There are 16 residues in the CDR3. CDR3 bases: TGTGCCAGCAGCTTAGTACTAGCGGGGGGGCGATACGAGCAGTACTTC. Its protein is CASSLVLAGGRYEQYF.

CDR3: CASSHRYRVGGHLPYEQYF. In nucleotides, the CDR3 is TGTGCCAGCAGCCACCGGTACCGAGTAGGCGGACACTTACCCTACGAGCAGTACTTC. V and J are TRBV11-2 and TRBJ2-7, with a tentative D call TRBD1 (5 bases). V lost 5 bases, J lost 2 bases, and 28 bases lay in between. The CDR3 has 19 amino acids. Germline-derived CDR1 and CDR2 are SGHAT and FQNNGV.

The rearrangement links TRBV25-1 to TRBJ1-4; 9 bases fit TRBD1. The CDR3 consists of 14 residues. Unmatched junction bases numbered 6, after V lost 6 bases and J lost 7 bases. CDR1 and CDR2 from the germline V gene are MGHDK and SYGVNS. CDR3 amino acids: CASSDGQGSEKLFF. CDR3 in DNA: TGTGCCAGCAGCGATGGACAGGGGAGTGAAAAACTGTTTTTT.

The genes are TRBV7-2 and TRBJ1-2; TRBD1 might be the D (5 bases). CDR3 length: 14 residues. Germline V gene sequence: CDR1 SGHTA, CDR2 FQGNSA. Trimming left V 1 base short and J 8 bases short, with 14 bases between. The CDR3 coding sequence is TGTGCCAGCAGCTTAGATCGCCAGGGTAACGGCTACACCTTC. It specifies CASSLDRQGNGYTF.

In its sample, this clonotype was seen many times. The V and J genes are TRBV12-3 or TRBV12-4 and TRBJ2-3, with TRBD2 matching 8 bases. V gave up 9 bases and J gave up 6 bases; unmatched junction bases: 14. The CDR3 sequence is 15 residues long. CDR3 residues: CASTRFRVAGDTQYF. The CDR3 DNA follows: TGTGCCAGTACCCGATTTCGAGTAGCGGGGGATACGCAGTATTTT.

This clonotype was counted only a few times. CDR3 sequence (DNA): TGTGCCATCACGAAAGACAGAGAAGAGACCCAGTACTTC. It encodes CAITKDREETQYF. The chain recombines TRBV10-3 with TRBJ2-5; tentative D call: TRBD1 (5 bases). The CDR3 sequence is 13 residues long. Per germline, CDR1 ENHRY and CDR2 SYGVKD. The ends were cut back, 7 bases at V and 3 bases at J, with 12 bases in the middle.

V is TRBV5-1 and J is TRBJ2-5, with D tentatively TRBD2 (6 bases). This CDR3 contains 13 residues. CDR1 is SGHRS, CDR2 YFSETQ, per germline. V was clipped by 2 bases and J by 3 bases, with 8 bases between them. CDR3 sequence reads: CASSFPGEETQYF. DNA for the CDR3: TGCGCCAGCAGCTTCCCGGGAGAAGAGACCCAGTACTTC. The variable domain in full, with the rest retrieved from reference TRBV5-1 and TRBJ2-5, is KAGVTQTPRYLIKTRGQQVTLSCSPISGHRSVSWYQQTPGQGLQFLFEYFSETQRNKGNFPGRFSGRQFSNSRSEMNVSTLELGDSALYLCASSFPGEETQYFGPGTRLLVL.

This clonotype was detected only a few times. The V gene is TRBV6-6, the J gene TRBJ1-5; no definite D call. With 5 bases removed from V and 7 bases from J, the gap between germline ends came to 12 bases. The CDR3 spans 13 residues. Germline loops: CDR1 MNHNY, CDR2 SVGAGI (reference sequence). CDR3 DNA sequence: TGTGCCAGCAGTAGGCAATTGGGGCAGCCCCAGCATTTT. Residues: CASSRQLGQPQHF.

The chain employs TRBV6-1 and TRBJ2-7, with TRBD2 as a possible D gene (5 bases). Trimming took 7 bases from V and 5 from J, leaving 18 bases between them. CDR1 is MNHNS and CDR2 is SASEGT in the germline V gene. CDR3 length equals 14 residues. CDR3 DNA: TGTGCCAGCACCGACCTCGCCACTAGTAACGAGCAGTACGTC. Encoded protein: CASTDLATSNEQYV.

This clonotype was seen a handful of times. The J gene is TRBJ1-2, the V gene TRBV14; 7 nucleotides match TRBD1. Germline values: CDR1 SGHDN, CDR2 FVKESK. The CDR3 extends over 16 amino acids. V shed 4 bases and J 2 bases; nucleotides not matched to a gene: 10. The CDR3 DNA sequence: TGTGCCAGCAGCCGATACCCGGACAGGACAAACTATGGCTACACCTTC. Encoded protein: CASSRYPDRTNYGYTF.

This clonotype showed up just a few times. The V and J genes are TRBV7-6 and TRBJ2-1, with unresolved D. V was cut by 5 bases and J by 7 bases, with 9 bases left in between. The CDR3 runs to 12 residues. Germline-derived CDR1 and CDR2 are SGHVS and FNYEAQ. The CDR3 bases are TGTGCCAGCAGCCCCAATATAAATGAGCAGTTCTTC. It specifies CASSPNINEQFF.

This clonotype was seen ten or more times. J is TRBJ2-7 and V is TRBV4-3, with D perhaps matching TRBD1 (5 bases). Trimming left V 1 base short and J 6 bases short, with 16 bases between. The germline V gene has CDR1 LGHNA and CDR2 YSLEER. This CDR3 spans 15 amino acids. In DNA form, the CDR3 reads TGCGCCAGCAGCCAAGTGGGTGGGGCCTTACGCGAGCAGTACTTC. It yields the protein CASSQVGGALREQYF.

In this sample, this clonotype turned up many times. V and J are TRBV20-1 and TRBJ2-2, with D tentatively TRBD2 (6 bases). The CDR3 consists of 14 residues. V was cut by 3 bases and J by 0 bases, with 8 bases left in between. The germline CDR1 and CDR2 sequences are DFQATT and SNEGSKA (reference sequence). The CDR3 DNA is TGCAGTGCTAGGGTAGCGGCGAACACCGGGGAGCTGTTTTTT. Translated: CSARVAANTGELFF.

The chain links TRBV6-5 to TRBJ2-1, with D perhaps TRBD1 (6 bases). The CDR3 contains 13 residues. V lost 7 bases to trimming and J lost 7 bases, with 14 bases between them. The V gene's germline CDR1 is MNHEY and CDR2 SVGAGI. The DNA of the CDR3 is TGTGCCAGCACCGGAAGGGGGATAAATGAGCAGTTCTTC. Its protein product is CASTGRGINEQFF.

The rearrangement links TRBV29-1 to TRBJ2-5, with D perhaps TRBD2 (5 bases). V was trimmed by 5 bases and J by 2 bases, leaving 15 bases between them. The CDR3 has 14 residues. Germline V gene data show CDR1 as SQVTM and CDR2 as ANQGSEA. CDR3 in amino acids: CSVYVGGGQETQYF. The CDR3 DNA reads TGCAGCGTTTATGTGGGCGGAGGTCAAGAGACCCAGTACTTC.

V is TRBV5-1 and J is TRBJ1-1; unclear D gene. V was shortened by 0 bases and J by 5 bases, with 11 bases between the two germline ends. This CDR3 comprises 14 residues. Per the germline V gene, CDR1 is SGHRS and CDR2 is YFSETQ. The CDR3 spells CASSLASGTTEAFF. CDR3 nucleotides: TGCGCCAGCAGCTTGGCCTCAGGCACGACTGAAGCTTTCTTT.

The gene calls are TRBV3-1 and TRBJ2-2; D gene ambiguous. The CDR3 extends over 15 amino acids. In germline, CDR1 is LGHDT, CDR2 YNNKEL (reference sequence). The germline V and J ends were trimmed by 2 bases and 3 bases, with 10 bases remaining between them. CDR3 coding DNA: TGTGCCAGCAGCCAAATCCCTTCGTACACCGGGGAGCTGTTTTTT. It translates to CASSQIPSYTGELFF.

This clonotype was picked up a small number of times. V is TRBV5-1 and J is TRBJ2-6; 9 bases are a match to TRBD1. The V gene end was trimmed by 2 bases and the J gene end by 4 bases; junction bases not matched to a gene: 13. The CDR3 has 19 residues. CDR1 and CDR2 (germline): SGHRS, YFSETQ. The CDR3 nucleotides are TGCGCCAGCAGCTTCGGCTCCGGGACAGGGTCGTCGGGGGCCAACGTCCTGACTTTC. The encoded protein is CASSFGSGTGSSGANVLTF.

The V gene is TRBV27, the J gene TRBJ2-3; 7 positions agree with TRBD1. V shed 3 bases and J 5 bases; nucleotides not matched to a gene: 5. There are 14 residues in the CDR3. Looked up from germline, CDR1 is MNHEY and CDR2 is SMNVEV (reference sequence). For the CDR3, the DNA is TGTGCCAGCAGTTTCATCCAGGGGGAAGATACGCAGTATTTT. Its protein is CASSFIQGEDTQYF.

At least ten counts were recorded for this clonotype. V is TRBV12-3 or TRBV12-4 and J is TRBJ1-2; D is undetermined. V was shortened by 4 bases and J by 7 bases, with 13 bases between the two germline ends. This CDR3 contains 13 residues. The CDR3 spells CASSWRTDGGYTF. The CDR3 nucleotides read TGTGCCAGCAGTTGGAGAACCGATGGTGGCTACACCTTC.

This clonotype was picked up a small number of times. The CDR3: CSAPVNEDQPQHF. The CDR3 coding sequence is TGCAGTGCTCCCGTGAACGAAGATCAGCCCCAGCATTTT. This sequence joins TRBV20-1 and TRBJ1-5; D uncertain. This CDR3 comprises 13 residues. Germline CDR1 DFQATT, CDR2 SNEGSKA (reference sequence). The V gene lost 5 bases and the J gene lost 5 bases, with 13 bases spanning the gap.

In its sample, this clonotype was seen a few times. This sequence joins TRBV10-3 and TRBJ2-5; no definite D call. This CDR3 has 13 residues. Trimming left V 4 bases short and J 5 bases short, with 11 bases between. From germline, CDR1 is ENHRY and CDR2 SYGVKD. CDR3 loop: CAISGASKETQYF. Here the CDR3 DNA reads TGTGCCATCAGTGGAGCTAGTAAGGAGACCCAGTACTTC.